The 26 T cell receptor beta chains presented below share a single source sample, sequenced in a study of human T cells and chemical hapten exposure. Time point of the sample: healthy volunteer bleed at 6 weeks. It was unfractionated whole blood from which total RNA was extracted. TCRdb recomputed calls from the RACE reads with MiXCR, one row per CDR3 protein. The profile shows under 90,000 distinct CDR3 sequences, over 6.5% of them singletons. The specimen sequenced was whole blood. The receptors were gathered from a male donor in good health. Some clones in this sample may be carry-over from other donors' samples.

This rearrangement joins TRBV3-1 to TRBJ1-6; D gene ambiguous. The germline V gene encodes CDR1 LGHDT and CDR2 YNNKEL (reference sequence). Between the trimmed V and J ends, which lost 8 bases and 10 bases, there was a span of 12 bases. This CDR3 region has 12 residues. CDR3 DNA: TGTGCCAGCTCTAGGGATCGGTCACCCCTCCACTTT. It specifies CASSRDRSPLHF.

V and J are TRBV7-2 and TRBJ2-7; 8 bases map to TRBD1. The CDR3 totals 15 residues. The V segment lost 4 bases and the J segment 2 bases; nucleotides outside the gene matches: 7. Germline V gene data show CDR1 as SGHTA and CDR2 as FQGNSA. CDR3 coding DNA: TGTGCCAGCAGCTCCGATTTGGACAGGGCCTACGAGCAGTACTTC. Its translation is CASSSDLDRAYEQYF.

This chain joins TRBV12-3 or TRBV12-4 and TRBJ2-3, with TRBD2 matching 10 bases. The length of the CDR3 is 18 residues. The V and J ends lost 1 base and 4 bases, in that order; junction bases with no gene match: 11. CDR3 sequence: CASSLVVGTSDGADTQYF. CDR3 DNA: TGTGCCAGCAGTTTAGTGGTAGGGACTAGCGACGGAGCAGATACGCAGTATTTT.

This clonotype has a handful of counts. The rearrangement links TRBV5-1 to TRBJ2-4; tentative D call: TRBD2 (6 bases). Trimming removed 0 bases from V and 0 bases from J, with 13 bases in between. Germline V gives CDR1 SGHRS, CDR2 YFSETQ. The CDR3 length is 17 residues. The CDR3 nucleotides are TGCGCCAGCAGCTTGGCTTGGGCGGGATTAGCCAAAAACATTCAGTACTTC. It yields the protein CASSLAWAGLAKNIQYF.

This clonotype was detected only a few times. This chain uses TRBV6-6 with TRBJ2-3; D is uncertain. Deletions cut 7 bases from V and 2 bases from J, with 13 bases between. Per germline, CDR1 MNHNY and CDR2 SVGAGI (reference sequence). The CDR3 contains 14 residues. CDR3 sequence: CASKAGRFTDTQYF. The DNA for the CDR3 is TGTGCCAGCAAGGCAGGAAGGTTCACAGATACGCAGTATTTT.

This clonotype was seen a handful of times. The chain combines TRBV27 with TRBJ2-5, with 10 nucleotides matching TRBD1. V lost 5 bases, J lost 5 bases, and 8 bases stayed unmatched. Germline V CDR1 and CDR2: MNHEY, SMNVEV (reference sequence). The CDR3 contains 15 residues. The CDR3 reads CASSPSGTGEETQYF. The CDR3 region has the DNA TGTGCCAGCAGTCCTTCCGGGACAGGGGAGGAGACCCAGTACTTC.

The J gene is TRBJ1-1, the V gene TRBV7-2, with D maybe TRBD1 (6 bases). This CDR3 has 13 amino acids. The germline gives CDR1 SGHTA, CDR2 FQGNSA. V lost 7 bases, J lost 4 bases, and 13 bases lay in between. CDR3 loop: CASTPQGVTEAFF. The CDR3, as DNA: TGTGCCAGCACCCCACAGGGAGTCACTGAAGCTTTCTTT.

The chain combines TRBV24-1 with TRBJ2-3; D may be TRBD2 (5 bases). The V gene's germline CDR1 is KGHDR and CDR2 SFDVKD. The length of the CDR3 is 13 residues. Trimming cost V 6 bases and J 2 bases, with 8 bases left between them. The DNA of the CDR3 is TGTGCCACCAGTCGGGGTCCCACAGATACGCAGTATTTT. This translates into CATSRGPTDTQYF.

This clonotype was recorded many times. The gene calls are TRBV5-1 and TRBJ2-3; D gene ambiguous. Germline CDR1 SGHRS, CDR2 YFSETQ. The CDR3 has 14 amino acids. V gave up 4 bases and J gave up 4 bases, with 13 bases separating them. In nucleotides, the CDR3 is TGCGCCAGCAGCCAGAGTAAGCAGGCAGATACGCAGTATTTT. It translates to CASSQSKQADTQYF. Complete variable domain (other parts from reference TRBV5-1 and TRBJ2-3): KAGVTQTPRYLIKTRGQQVTLSCSPISGHRSVSWYQQTPGQGLQFLFEYFSETQRNKGNFPGRFSGRQFSNSRSEMNVSTLELGDSALYLCASSQSKQADTQYFGPGTRLTVL.

In this sample, this clonotype turned up a few times. This chain links TRBV2 with TRBJ2-1; D gene uncertain. Germline lookup yields CDR1 SNHLY and CDR2 FYNNEI. V lost 3 bases to trimming and J lost 0 bases, with 12 bases between them. The CDR3 sequence is 16 residues long. The CDR3 DNA follows: TGTGCCAGCAGTGATTCGGGCTTCCCCTCCTACAATGAGCAGTTCTTC. Translated, it gives CASSDSGFPSYNEQFF.

This clonotype was seen at least ten times. DNA for the CDR3: TGCGCCAGCAGCTTGGCCGACAGGAGCAACACTGAAGCTTTCTTT. Translating it yields CASSLADRSNTEAFF. The V call is TRBV5-1, the J call TRBJ1-1; tentatively, D is TRBD1 (6 bases). The germline V gene has CDR1 SGHRS and CDR2 YFSETQ. V lost 0 bases and J lost 2, with 11 bases in between. The CDR3 consists of 15 residues.

This clonotype was observed a handful of times. The chain joins TRBV27 to TRBJ2-7; 9 bases agree with TRBD2. The germline CDR1 and CDR2 sequences are MNHEY and SMNVEV (reference sequence). Germline trimming cut 8 bases from V and 5 bases from J; bases unmatched to any gene: 7. CDR3 size: 13 residues. Here the CDR3 DNA reads TGTGCCAGCTCGGCGGGAGGGCCCCACGAGCAGTACTTC. Residues: CASSAGGPHEQYF.

This clonotype was observed a handful of times. J is TRBJ1-1 and V is TRBV28; D not resolved. V lost 5 bases and J lost 0, with 10 bases in between. The CDR3 consists of 14 residues. Per the germline V gene, CDR1 is MDHEN and CDR2 is SYDVKM. The CDR3 is CASSPSIVNTEAFF. As DNA, the CDR3 is TGTGCCAGCAGTCCTTCTATCGTGAACACTGAAGCTTTCTTT.

This chain uses TRBV5-4 with TRBJ2-6; perhaps TRBD2 as D (6 bases). V dropped 4 bases and J dropped 0 bases, with 11 bases sitting between them. Germline V gene sequence: CDR1 SGHNT, CDR2 YYREEE (reference sequence). The CDR3 is 16 amino acids. CDR3 DNA sequence: TGTGCCAGCAGCGACGGGAGACTCTCTGGGGCCAACGTCCTGACTTTC. Translated, it gives CASSDGRLSGANVLTF.

The chain combines TRBV29-1 with TRBJ1-5, with 8 bases fitting TRBD1. Germline V lookup: CDR1 SQVTM, CDR2 ANQGSEA. The ends lost 6 bases at V and 5 bases at J; junction bases unmatched: 6. The CDR3 runs to 13 residues. CDR3 sequence: CSVATGEYQPQHF. CDR3 nucleotide sequence: TGCAGCGTCGCGACAGGGGAGTATCAGCCCCAGCATTTT.

This clonotype was observed many times. The chain combines TRBV5-1 with TRBJ2-3; TRBD1 aligns across 10 bases. The germline V gene has CDR1 SGHRS and CDR2 YFSETQ. The CDR3 runs 15 residues. Trimming cost V 0 bases and J 5 bases; bases outside gene matches: 3. CDR3: CASSLGDRGRDTQYF. The CDR3 nucleotides are TGCGCCAGCAGCTTGGGGGACAGGGGAAGAGATACGCAGTATTTT.

In this sample, this clonotype turned up many times. CDR3 region: CASSLAYSNQPQHF. In DNA, the CDR3 is TGTGCCAGCAGTTTGGCCTATAGCAATCAGCCCCAGCATTTT. The chain employs TRBV27 and TRBJ1-5, with D hard to call. Germline V CDR1 and CDR2: MNHEY, SMNVEV (reference sequence). CDR3 length equals 14 residues. Trimming removed 3 bases at V and 0 bases at J, with 6 bases between.

This clonotype was seen a handful of times. V gene TRBV7-9 combines with J gene TRBJ2-1, with D perhaps TRBD1 (8 bases). Germline V lookup: CDR1 SEHNR, CDR2 FQNEAQ (reference sequence). CDR3 length equals 15 residues. With 1 base removed from V and 10 bases from J, the gap between germline ends came to 17 bases. The CDR3 is CASSLGTGGASEQFF. The DNA for the CDR3 is TGTGCCAGCAGCTTAGGAACAGGGGGGGCCTCCGAGCAGTTCTTC.

The V and J genes are TRBV7-6 and TRBJ1-4; D is ambiguous. The CDR3 has 15 amino acids. Germline values: CDR1 SGHVS, CDR2 FNYEAQ. With 1 base removed from V and 7 bases from J, the gap between germline ends came to 13 bases. CDR3 region: CASSLGRTSAEKLFF. For the CDR3, the DNA is TGTGCCAGCAGCTTAGGGCGGACGTCGGCTGAAAAACTGTTTTTT.

This chain links TRBV3-1 with TRBJ2-1, with TRBD1 matching 7 bases. The V and J ends lost 3 bases and 3 bases, in that order; junction bases with no gene match: 5. Germline V gene data show CDR1 as LGHDT and CDR2 as YNNKEL (reference sequence). The CDR3 is made up of 15 amino acids. The CDR3 protein is CASSQRQGSYNEQFF. DNA of the CDR3: TGTGCCAGCAGCCAGAGACAGGGAAGCTACAATGAGCAGTTCTTC.

This clonotype has ten or more counts. The chain couples TRBV7-9 to TRBJ2-4, with 11 bases fitting TRBD2. The CDR3 is made up of 15 amino acids. The J segment lost 8 bases and the V segment lost 8 bases, leaving 11 bases of the junction unmatched. CDR1 SEHNR and CDR2 FQNEAQ come from the germline V gene (reference sequence). CDR3 amino acids: CASALPTSGVYIQYF. DNA for the CDR3: TGTGCCAGCGCCCTCCCGACTAGCGGGGTCTACATTCAGTACTTC.

The gene calls are TRBV12-3 or TRBV12-4 and TRBJ2-7; 10 bases line up with TRBD2. V gave up 6 bases and J gave up 2 bases; unmatched junction bases: 4. The length of the CDR3 is 14 residues. CDR3 protein: CASSSGLATYEQYF. DNA for the CDR3: TGTGCCAGCAGCTCGGGACTAGCGACCTACGAGCAGTACTTC.

This clonotype has only a few counts. The chain recombines TRBV12-3 or TRBV12-4 with TRBJ2-3; TRBD1 matches 10 bases. The CDR3 consists of 15 residues. V shed 8 bases, J shed 0 bases, and the junction held 5 bases outside the gene matches. CDR3 loop: CASPGTGVSTDTQYF. In nucleotides, the CDR3 is TGTGCCAGCCCTGGGACAGGGGTTAGCACAGATACGCAGTATTTT.

This clonotype was seen a few times. The rearrangement uses TRBV25-1 and TRBJ1-6; unclear D gene. Trimming removed 2 bases from V and 0 bases from J, with 20 bases in between. This CDR3 comprises 20 residues. Germline CDR1 MGHDK, CDR2 SYGVNS. The CDR3 DNA follows: TGTGCCAGCAGTGAACCCCGAGGTGGAATGCTGAGCTCCTATAATTCACCCCTCCACTTT. Translation gives CASSEPRGGMLSSYNSPLHF.

This clonotype was found a few times. This chain uses TRBV14 with TRBJ2-3; 7 nucleotides align to TRBD1. There are 15 residues in the CDR3. Germline values: CDR1 SGHDN, CDR2 FVKESK. V gave up 3 bases and J gave up 4 bases; unmatched junction bases: 7. CDR3 sequence reads: CASSQDPGQPDTQYF. For the CDR3, the DNA is TGTGCCAGCAGCCAGGACCCGGGACAGCCAGATACGCAGTATTTT.

The sample holds a few counts of this clonotype. The rearrangement links TRBV6-9 to TRBJ1-5; TRBD1 matches at 8 bases. Trimming removed 6 bases from V and 5 bases from J; junction bases left unmatched: 3. CDR1 and CDR2 from the germline V gene are MNHGY and SVAAGI. This CDR3 has 13 amino acids. CDR3 residues: CASRNRGYQPQHF. The CDR3 coding sequence is TGTGCCAGCAGGAACAGGGGGTATCAGCCCCAGCATTTT.